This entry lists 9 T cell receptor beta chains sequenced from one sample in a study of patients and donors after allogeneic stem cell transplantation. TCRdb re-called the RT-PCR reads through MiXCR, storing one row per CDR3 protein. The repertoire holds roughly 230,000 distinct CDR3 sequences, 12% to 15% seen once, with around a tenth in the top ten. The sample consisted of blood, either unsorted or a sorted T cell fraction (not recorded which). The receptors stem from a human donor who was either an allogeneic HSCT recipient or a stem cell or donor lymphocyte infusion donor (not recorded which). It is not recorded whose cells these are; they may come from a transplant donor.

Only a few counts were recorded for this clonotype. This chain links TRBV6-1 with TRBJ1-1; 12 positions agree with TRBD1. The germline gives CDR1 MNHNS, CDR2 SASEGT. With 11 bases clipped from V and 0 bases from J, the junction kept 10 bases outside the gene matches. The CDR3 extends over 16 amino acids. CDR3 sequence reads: CAGGQGAKNMNTEAFF. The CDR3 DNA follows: TGTGCCGGGGGACAGGGGGCTAAGAACATGAACACTGAAGCTTTCTTT.

The CDR3 bases are TGTGCCAGCAGCCCACTACAGGGTGACTCCTACGAGCAGTACTTC. Residues: CASSPLQGDSYEQYF. The chain employs TRBV5-4 and TRBJ2-7; D perhaps matches TRBD1 (6 bases). The germline CDR1 and CDR2 sequences are SGHNT and YYREEE (reference sequence). Trimming took off 4 bases at V and 0 bases at J, with 14 bases between the two ends. The CDR3 sequence is 15 residues long.

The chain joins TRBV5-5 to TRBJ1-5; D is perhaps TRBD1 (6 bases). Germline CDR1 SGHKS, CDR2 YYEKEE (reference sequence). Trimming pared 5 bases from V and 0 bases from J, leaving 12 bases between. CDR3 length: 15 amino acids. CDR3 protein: CASRSTTGSNQPQHF. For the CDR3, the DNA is TGTGCCAGCAGATCTACGACAGGTAGCAATCAGCCCCAGCATTTT.

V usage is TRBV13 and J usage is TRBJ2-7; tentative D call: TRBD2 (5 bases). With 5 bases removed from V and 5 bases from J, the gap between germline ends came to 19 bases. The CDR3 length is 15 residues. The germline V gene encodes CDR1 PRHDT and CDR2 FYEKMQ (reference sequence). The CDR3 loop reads CASSRSQVRAHEQYF. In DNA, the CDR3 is TGTGCCAGCAGCCGTAGCCAGGTGAGGGCGCACGAGCAGTACTTC.

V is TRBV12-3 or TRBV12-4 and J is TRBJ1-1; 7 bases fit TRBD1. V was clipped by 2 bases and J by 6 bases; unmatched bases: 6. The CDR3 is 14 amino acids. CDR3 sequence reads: CASSLHQGVPEAFF. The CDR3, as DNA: TGTGCCAGCAGTTTACACCAGGGGGTTCCTGAAGCTTTCTTT.

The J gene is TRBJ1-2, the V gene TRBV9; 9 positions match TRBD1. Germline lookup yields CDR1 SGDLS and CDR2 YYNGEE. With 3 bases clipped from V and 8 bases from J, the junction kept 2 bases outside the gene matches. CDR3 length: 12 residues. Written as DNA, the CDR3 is TGTGCCAGCAGCGCGGACAGGGGCGGCTACACCTTC. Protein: CASSADRGGYTF.

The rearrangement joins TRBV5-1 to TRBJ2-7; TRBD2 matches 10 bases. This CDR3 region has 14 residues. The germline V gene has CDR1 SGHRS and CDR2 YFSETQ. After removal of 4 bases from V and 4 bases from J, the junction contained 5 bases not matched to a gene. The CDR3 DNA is TGCGCCAGCAGCCTCCTAGCGGGGGTATACGAGCAGTACTTC. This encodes CASSLLAGVYEQYF.

The DNA for the CDR3 is TGTGCCACCCGAGGGGGTATTCAAGCTTTCTTT. Translation: CATRGGIQAFF. The V and J genes are TRBV6-5 and TRBJ1-1, with D maybe TRBD1 (6 bases). This CDR3 spans 11 amino acids. Germline CDR1 reads MNHEY; CDR2 reads SVGAGI. Deletions cut 10 bases from V and 9 bases from J, with 15 bases between.

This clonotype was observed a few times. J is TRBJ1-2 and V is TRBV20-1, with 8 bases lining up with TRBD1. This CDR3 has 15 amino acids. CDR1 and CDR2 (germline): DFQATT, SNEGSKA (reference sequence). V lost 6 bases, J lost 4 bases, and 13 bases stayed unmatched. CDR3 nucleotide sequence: TGCAGTGCCCCGTCCGCGACAGGGGTCGCCTATGGCTACACCTTC. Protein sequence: CSAPSATGVAYGYTF.